The 18 T cell receptor beta chains presented below share a single source sample, sequenced in a study of blood T cell repertoires in COVID-19. Repertoires were generated with immunoSEQ multiplex PCR, while TCRdb's copy carries only in-frame clones and drops some. The top ten clones hold about 20% of a sample with some 80,000 clones, about four fifths of them seen once. The sequenced sample was peripheral blood. These receptor sequences come from a woman aged 80 or over with active or convalescent COVID-19.

The chain carries TRBV6-1 and TRBJ1-2, with 12 nucleotides matching TRBD1. The junction had 4 bases not matched to a gene; V was cut back by 3 bases and J by 8 bases. The CDR3 extends over 14 amino acids. Germline V gene sequence: CDR1 MNHNS, CDR2 SASEGT. The CDR3 loop is CASSDTGTGGGYTF. The CDR3 region has the DNA TGTGCCAGCAGTGACACCGGGACAGGGGGCGGCTACACCTTC.

This clone was counted between two and nine times. The J gene is TRBJ2-7, the V gene TRBV7-9; the match to TRBD1 covers 8 bases. The J segment lost 7 bases and the V segment lost 5 bases, leaving 4 bases of the junction unmatched. The CDR3 is made up of 12 amino acids. CDR1 and CDR2 (germline): SEHNR, FQNEAQ (reference sequence). The CDR3 loop is CASSLRDREQYF. CDR3 DNA: TGTGCCAGCAGCCTCCGGGACAGGGAGCAGTACTTC.

The chain links TRBV3-1 (or the pseudogene TRBV3-2) to TRBJ1-2; 8 bases align to TRBD1. The CDR3 is made up of 15 amino acids. Germline V gene lookup returns CDR1 LGHDT and CDR2 YNNKEL (reference sequence). The J segment lost 5 bases and the V segment lost 4 bases, leaving 9 bases of the junction unmatched. The CDR3 loop is CASSPPGTGGYGYTF. In DNA form, the CDR3 reads TGTGCCAGCAGCCCCCCCGGGACAGGAGGTTATGGCTACACCTTC.

The chain is built from TRBV10-2 and TRBJ1-5; no definite D call. This CDR3 has 14 amino acids. From germline, CDR1 is WSHSY and CDR2 SAAADI. V lost 4 bases, J lost 0 bases, and 7 bases lay in between. CDR3 in amino acids: CASSVHSSNQPQHF. The DNA for the CDR3 is TGCGCCAGCAGTGTTCATTCTAGCAATCAGCCCCAGCATTTT.

The CDR3: CASSLGFSGGEDTGELFF. The CDR3 bases are TGTGCCAGCAGCTTAGGGTTTAGCGGGGGAGAAGACACCGGGGAGCTGTTTTTT. This sequence joins TRBV7-9 and TRBJ2-2; 9 bases match TRBD2. The CDR3 consists of 18 residues. Germline trimming cut 1 base from V and 3 bases from J; bases unmatched to any gene: 9. Germline-derived CDR1 and CDR2 are SEHNR and FQNEAQ (reference sequence).

The V gene is TRBV2, the J gene TRBJ1-5; 7 nucleotides agree with TRBD1. Germline V gives CDR1 SNHLY, CDR2 FYNNEI. The CDR3 loop spans 15 amino acids. V trimming: 3 bases; J trimming: 9 bases; junction bases outside the gene matches: 11. The CDR3 reads CASSDQEGQRRPQHF. CDR3 bases: TGTGCCAGCAGTGACCAGGAGGGACAGAGAAGGCCCCAGCATTTT.

The chain uses TRBV5-4 and TRBJ2-2; the match to TRBD2 covers 7 bases. Germline V gives CDR1 SGHNT, CDR2 YYREEE (reference sequence). Trimming at V came to 3 bases and at J to 5 bases, leaving 10 bases not matched to a gene. CDR3 length: 16 amino acids. The CDR3: CASSSPGGSRTGELFF. The CDR3 DNA reads TGTGCCAGCAGCTCCCCCGGGGGGTCTAGGACCGGGGAGCTGTTTTTT.

This clone has a single count. The CDR3 protein is CASSLSDRAGSPLHF. For the CDR3, the DNA is TGTGCCAGCAGTTTATCGGACAGGGCGGGTTCACCCCTCCACTTT. This chain connects TRBV27 to TRBJ1-6; 8 positions agree with TRBD1. CDR3 length: 15 residues. The germline V gene has CDR1 MNHEY and CDR2 SMNVEV (reference sequence). V dropped 0 bases and J dropped 9; count of bases not matched to a gene: 4.

The chain uses TRBV2 and TRBJ2-7, with a tentative D call TRBD2 (5 bases). Trimming left V 6 bases short and J 3 bases short, with 9 bases between. The CDR3 covers 12 residues. Germline V CDR1 and CDR2: SNHLY, FYNNEI. CDR3 residues: CASRERGYEQYF. CDR3 bases: TGTGCCAGCAGAGAACGGGGCTACGAGCAGTACTTC.

The chain is built from TRBV11-3 and TRBJ2-1, with 11 bases fitting TRBD2. Unmatched junction bases numbered 8, after V lost 5 bases and J lost 2 bases. The CDR3 length is 17 residues. CDR1 SGHNT and CDR2 YENEEA come from the germline V gene. The CDR3 sequence is CASSQGTSGGPYNEQFF. The CDR3 DNA is TGTGCCAGCAGCCAAGGAACTAGCGGGGGTCCCTACAATGAGCAGTTCTTC. The variable domain in full, with the rest retrieved from reference TRBV11-3 and TRBJ2-1, is EAGVVQSPRYKIIEKKQPVAFWCNPISGHNTLYWYLQNLGQGPELLIRYENEEAVDDSQLPKDRFSAERLKGVDSTLKIQPAELGDSAVYLCASSQGTSGGPYNEQFFGPGTRLTVL.

This clone was found a few times. V is TRBV19 and J is TRBJ2-3; D is unclear. V gave up 7 bases and J gave up 8 bases, with 25 bases separating them. CDR3 size: 16 residues. Germline-derived CDR1 and CDR2 are LNHDA and SQIVND (reference sequence). CDR3 in amino acids: CASNDRQTSSQTTQYF. Here the CDR3 DNA reads TGTGCCAGTAACGACCGGCAGACCTCTTCACAGACTACGCAGTATTTT.

The V and J genes are TRBV12-3 or TRBV12-4 and TRBJ2-3; no definite D call. The CDR3 runs to 12 residues. Trimming took 9 bases from V and 2 from J, leaving 9 bases between them. CDR3 sequence: CASTDITDTQYF. DNA of the CDR3: TGTGCCAGTACAGATATCACAGATACGCAGTATTTT.

The chain couples TRBV7-2 to TRBJ2-7; TRBD1 agrees at 7 bases. The trim removed 3 bases at V and 5 bases at J, leaving 7 bases unmatched. Germline V CDR1 and CDR2: SGHTA, FQGNSA. The CDR3 totals 14 residues. The CDR3 bases are TGTGCCAGCAGCTTGAACAGGGGAAATAACGAGCAGTACTTC. Translated, it gives CASSLNRGNNEQYF.

The table lists this clone with a few counts. The chain uses TRBV5-1 and TRBJ1-2, with D perhaps TRBD1 (5 bases). The length of the CDR3 is 14 residues. Trimming took 3 bases from V and 4 from J, leaving 13 bases between them. Germline assignment: CDR1 SGHRS and CDR2 YFSETQ. CDR3 loop: CASSWDGRLYGYTF. The CDR3 DNA is TGCGCCAGCAGCTGGGACGGGAGACTCTATGGCTACACCTTC.

This chain joins TRBV12-5 and TRBJ1-2; a possible D gene is TRBD1 (5 bases). The V gene's germline CDR1 is LGHNT and CDR2 FRNRAP. The ends were cut back, 0 bases at V and 5 bases at J, with 19 bases in the middle. This CDR3 spans 17 amino acids. The CDR3 loop reads CASGLVEGRGPPYGYTF. Here the CDR3 DNA reads TGTGCTAGTGGTTTGGTGGAGGGAAGGGGCCCTCCTTATGGCTACACCTTC. Supplemented by reference TRBV12-5 and TRBJ1-2, the full variable domain reads DARVTQTPRHKVTEMGQEVTMRCQPILGHNTVFWYRQTMMQGLELLAYFRNRAPLDDSGMPKDRFSAEMPDATLATLKIQPSEPRDSAVYFCASGLVEGRGPPYGYTFGSGTRLTVV.

This chain links TRBV7-9 with TRBJ1-6; D gene ambiguous. V lost 1 base, J lost 9 bases, and 10 bases lay in between. Germline loops: CDR1 SEHNR, CDR2 FQNEAQ (reference sequence). The CDR3 spans 14 residues. The CDR3 nucleotides are TGTGCCAGCAGCTTAGGGGTCTCGGGTTCACCCCTCCACTTT. It codes for CASSLGVSGSPLHF.

The chain employs TRBV7-9 and TRBJ2-1; 10 positions agree with TRBD2. The V gene end was trimmed by 6 bases and the J gene end by 5 bases; junction bases not matched to a gene: 7. Germline V gene lookup returns CDR1 SEHNR and CDR2 FQNEAQ (reference sequence). This CDR3 contains 15 residues. The CDR3 is CASRKSGGVNNEQFF. The CDR3 DNA reads TGTGCCAGCAGGAAGAGCGGGGGGGTAAACAATGAGCAGTTCTTC.

The chain is built from TRBV27 and TRBJ1-4; D is perhaps TRBD1 (6 bases). This CDR3 comprises 19 residues. Germline V gene lookup returns CDR1 MNHEY and CDR2 SMNVEV (reference sequence). Trimming took off 5 bases at V and 0 bases at J, with 22 bases between the two ends. CDR3 loop: CASSAVTGQPGATNEKLFF. The DNA for the CDR3 is TGTGCCAGCAGTGCCGTCACGGGACAACCTGGCGCAACTAATGAAAAACTGTTTTTT.